Sequencing of this T cell receptor beta chain was carried out in a study of a mutant IDH1 vaccine in newly diagnosed glioma. Study context: Vaccines began 4-6 weeks after radiotherapy alone, or with temozolomide cycles. V12 corresponded to week 35 and V13 to week 47. Study results and caveats: Patients showed vaccine-induced immune responses at a rate of roughly 93%.

Time point of the sample: week 35, safety follow-up. Vaccine doses each comprised 300 ug of mutant IDH1 20-mer peptide, with topical imiquimod. With regard to this clone: Its antigen is undetermined.

Germline CDR1 and CDR2: SQVTM and ANQGSEA. The CDR3 runs 13 residues. Trimming cost V 8 bases and J 0 bases, with 12 bases left between them. Generated by immunoSEQ multiplex PCR, the TCRdb table keeps only in-frame clones and is missing some. The data show tens of thousands of clones, around nine tenths seen once. Sequenced material: PBMCs, taken from a glioma patient whose treatment included an IDH1 peptide vaccine. The receptor comes from a woman aged 35 to 49 with glioma. The rearrangement links TRBV29-1 to TRBJ2-3; D not certain. The CDR3 DNA reads TGCAGCTCTATACCCTCTAGCACAGATACGCAGTATTTT. Protein sequence: CSSIPSSTDTQYF.